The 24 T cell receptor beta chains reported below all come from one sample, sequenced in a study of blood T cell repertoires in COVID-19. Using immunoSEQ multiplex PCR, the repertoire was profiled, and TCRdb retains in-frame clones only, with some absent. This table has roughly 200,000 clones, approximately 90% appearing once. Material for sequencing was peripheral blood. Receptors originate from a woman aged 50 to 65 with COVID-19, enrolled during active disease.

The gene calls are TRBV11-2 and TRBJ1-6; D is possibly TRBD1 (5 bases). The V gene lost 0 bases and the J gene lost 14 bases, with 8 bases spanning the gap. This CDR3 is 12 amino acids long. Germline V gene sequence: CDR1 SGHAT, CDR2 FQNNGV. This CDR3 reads CASSLEARALHF. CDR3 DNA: TGTGCCAGCAGCTTAGAGGCCAGGGCCCTCCACTTT.

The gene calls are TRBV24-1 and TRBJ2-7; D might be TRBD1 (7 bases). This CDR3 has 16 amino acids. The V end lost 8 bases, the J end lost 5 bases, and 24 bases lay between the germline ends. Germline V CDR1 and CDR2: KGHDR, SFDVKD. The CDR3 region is CATILSWTGRGHEQYF. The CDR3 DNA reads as TGTGCCACCATCCTATCTTGGACAGGCCGGGGGCACGAGCAGTACTTC.

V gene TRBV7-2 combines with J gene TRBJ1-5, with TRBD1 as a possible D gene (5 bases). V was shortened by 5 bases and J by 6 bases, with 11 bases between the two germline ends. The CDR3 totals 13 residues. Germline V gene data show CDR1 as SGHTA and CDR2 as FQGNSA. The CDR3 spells CASSPGTAQPQHF. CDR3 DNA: TGTGCCAGCAGCCCGGGGACTGCTCAGCCCCAGCATTTT. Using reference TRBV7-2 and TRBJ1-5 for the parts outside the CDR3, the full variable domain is GAGVSQSPSNKVTEKGKDVELRCDPISGHTALYWYRQSLGQGLEFLIYFQGNSAPDKSGLPSDRFSAERTGGSVSTLTIQRTQQEDSAVYLCASSPGTAQPQHFGDGTRLSIL.

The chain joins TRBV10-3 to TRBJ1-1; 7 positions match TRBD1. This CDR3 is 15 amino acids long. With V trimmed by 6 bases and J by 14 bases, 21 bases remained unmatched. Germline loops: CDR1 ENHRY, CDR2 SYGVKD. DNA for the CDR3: TGTGCCATCAGACCATCGGACAGGCTCTTCTCTCCAGTCTTCTTT. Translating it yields CAIRPSDRLFSPVFF.

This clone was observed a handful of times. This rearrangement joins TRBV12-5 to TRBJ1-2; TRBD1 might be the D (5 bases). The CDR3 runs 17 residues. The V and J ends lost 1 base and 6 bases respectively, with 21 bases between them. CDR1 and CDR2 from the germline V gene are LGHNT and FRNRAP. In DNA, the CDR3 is TGTGCTAGTGGTTTGGGTATAGGGGCTTCACCGGTGAATGGCTACACCTTC. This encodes CASGLGIGASPVNGYTF. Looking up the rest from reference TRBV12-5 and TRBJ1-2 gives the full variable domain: DARVTQTPRHKVTEMGQEVTMRCQPILGHNTVFWYRQTMMQGLELLAYFRNRAPLDDSGMPKDRFSAEMPDATLATLKIQPSEPRDSAVYFCASGLGIGASPVNGYTFGSGTRLTVV.

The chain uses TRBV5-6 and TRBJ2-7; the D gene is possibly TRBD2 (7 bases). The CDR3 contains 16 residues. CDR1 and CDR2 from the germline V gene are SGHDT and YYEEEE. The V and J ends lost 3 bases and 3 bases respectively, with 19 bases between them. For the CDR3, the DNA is TGTGCCAGCAGCTCCCTCGGAGGGGGGGAAGGCTACGAGCAGTACGTC. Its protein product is CASSSLGGGEGYEQYV.

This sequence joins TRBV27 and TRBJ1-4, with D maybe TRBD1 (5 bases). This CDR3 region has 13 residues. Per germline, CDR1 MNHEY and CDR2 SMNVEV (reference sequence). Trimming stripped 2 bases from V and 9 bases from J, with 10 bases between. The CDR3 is CASSLGQGKKLFF. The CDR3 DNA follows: TGTGCCAGCAGTTTAGGTCAGGGTAAAAAACTGTTTTTT.

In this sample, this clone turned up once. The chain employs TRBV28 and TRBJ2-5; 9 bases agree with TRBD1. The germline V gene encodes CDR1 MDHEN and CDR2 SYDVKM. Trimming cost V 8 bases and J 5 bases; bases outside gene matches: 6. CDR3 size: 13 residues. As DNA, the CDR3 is TGTGCCAGCCAGGGGACAGGGTACGAGACCCAGTACTTC. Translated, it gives CASQGTGYETQYF.

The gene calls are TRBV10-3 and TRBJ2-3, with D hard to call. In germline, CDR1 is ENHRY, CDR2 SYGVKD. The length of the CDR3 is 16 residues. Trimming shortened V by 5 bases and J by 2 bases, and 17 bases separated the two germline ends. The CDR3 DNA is TGTGCCATCAGTACCCTGAGAGGTGAGGCCACAGATACGCAGTATTTT. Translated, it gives CAISTLRGEATDTQYF.

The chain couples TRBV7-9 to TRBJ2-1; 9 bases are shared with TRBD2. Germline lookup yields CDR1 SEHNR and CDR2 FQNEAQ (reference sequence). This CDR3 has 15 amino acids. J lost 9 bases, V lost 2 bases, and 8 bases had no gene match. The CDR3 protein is CASSLTGGGAVEQFF. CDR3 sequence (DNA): TGTGCCAGCAGCTTAACGGGCGGGGGGGCGGTTGAGCAGTTCTTC.

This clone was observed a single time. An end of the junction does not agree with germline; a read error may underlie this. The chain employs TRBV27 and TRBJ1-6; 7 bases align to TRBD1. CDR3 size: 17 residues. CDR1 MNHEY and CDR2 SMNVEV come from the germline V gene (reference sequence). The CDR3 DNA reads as TGTGCCAGCAGTTTAACGCAGGGGGGATTTTACGGTTCATCCCTCCACTTT. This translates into CASSLTQGGFYGSSLHF.

The CDR3 sequence: CASSIEVSSGYTF. Written as DNA, the CDR3 is TGTGCCAGTAGTATTGAGGTTTCAAGTGGCTACACCTTC. The V call is TRBV19, the J call TRBJ1-2; D is unclear. The CDR3 spans 13 residues. The V end was cut by 3 bases, the J end by 7 bases, with 12 bases between. In germline, CDR1 is LNHDA, CDR2 SQIVND (reference sequence).

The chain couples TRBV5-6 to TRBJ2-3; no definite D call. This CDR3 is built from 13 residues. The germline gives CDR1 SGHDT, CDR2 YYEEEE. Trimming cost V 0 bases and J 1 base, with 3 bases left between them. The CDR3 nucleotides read TGTGCCAGCAGCTTGGGAGGCACAGATACGCAGTATTTT. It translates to CASSLGGTDTQYF.

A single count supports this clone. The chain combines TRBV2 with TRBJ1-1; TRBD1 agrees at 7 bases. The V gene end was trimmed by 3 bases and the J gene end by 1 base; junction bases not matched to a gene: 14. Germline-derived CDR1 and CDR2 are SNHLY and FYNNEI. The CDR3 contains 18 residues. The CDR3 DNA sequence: TGTGCCAGCAGTGATGTCTGGGGTGTGGGACAGACGAACACTGAAGCTTTCTTT. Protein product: CASSDVWGVGQTNTEAFF.

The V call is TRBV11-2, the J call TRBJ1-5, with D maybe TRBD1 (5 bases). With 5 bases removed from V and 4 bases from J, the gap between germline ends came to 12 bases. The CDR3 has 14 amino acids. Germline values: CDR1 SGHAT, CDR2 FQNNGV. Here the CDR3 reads CASSQGAGNQPQHF. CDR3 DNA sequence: TGTGCCAGCAGCCAAGGGGCAGGGAATCAGCCCCAGCATTTT.

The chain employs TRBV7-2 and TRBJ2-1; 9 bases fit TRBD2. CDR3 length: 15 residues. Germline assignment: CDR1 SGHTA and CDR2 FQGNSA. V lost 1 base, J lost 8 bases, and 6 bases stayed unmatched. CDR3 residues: CASSLEGGGADEQFF. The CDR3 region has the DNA TGTGCCAGCAGCTTAGAGGGCGGGGGGGCAGATGAGCAGTTCTTC.

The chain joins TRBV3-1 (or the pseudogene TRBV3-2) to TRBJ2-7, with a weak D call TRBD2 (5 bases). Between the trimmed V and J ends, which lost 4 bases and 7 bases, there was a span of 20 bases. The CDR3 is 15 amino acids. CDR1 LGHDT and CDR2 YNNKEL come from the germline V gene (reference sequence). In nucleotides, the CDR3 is TGTGCCAGCAGCCCCCAAAGGAAGGAGGTCAGGGAGCAGTACTTC. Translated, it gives CASSPQRKEVREQYF.

CDR3 sequence reads: CASSLSPQEDTQYF. The CDR3, as DNA: TGCGCCAGCAGCTTGAGCCCTCAAGAGGATACGCAGTATTTT. V usage is TRBV5-1 and J usage is TRBJ2-3; D gene ambiguous. The germline V gene has CDR1 SGHRS and CDR2 YFSETQ. Trimming cost V 1 base and J 6 bases, with 12 bases left between them. The CDR3 runs 14 residues.

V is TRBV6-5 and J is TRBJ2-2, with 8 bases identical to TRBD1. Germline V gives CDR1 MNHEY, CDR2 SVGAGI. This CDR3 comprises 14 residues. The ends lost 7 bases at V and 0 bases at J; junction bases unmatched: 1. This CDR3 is CASKDRANTGELFF. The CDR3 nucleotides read TGTGCCAGCAAGGACAGGGCGAACACCGGGGAGCTGTTTTTT.

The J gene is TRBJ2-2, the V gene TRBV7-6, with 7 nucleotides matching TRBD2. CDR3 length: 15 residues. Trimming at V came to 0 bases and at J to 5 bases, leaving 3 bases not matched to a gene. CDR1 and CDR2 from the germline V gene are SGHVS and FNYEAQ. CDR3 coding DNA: TGTGCCAGCAGCTTAGCCTGGCGGGGGACCGGGGAGCTGTTTTTT. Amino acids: CASSLAWRGTGELFF.

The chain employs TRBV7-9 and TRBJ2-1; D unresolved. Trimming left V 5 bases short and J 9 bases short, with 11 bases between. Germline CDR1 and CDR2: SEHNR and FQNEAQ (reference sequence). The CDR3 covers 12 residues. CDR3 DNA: TGTGCCAGCAGCCGTTTGACGGGTGAGCAGTTCTTC. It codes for CASSRLTGEQFF.

CDR3 in amino acids: CASSPGISGTTDTQYF. The CDR3 DNA follows: TGTGCCAGCAGCCCGGGCATTAGCGGAACCACAGATACGCAGTATTTT. The rearrangement joins TRBV5-4 to TRBJ2-3; D perhaps matches TRBD2 (6 bases). Between the trimmed V and J ends, which lost 4 bases and 2 bases, there was a span of 17 bases. CDR1 SGHNT and CDR2 YYREEE come from the germline V gene (reference sequence). The CDR3 consists of 16 residues.

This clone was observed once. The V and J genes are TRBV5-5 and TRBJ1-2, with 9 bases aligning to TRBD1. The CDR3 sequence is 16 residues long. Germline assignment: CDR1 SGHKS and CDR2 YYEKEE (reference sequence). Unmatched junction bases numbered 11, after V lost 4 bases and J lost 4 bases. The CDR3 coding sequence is TGTGCCAGCAGCCCCCTGGGGGGACAGGGTCTCTATGGCTACACCTTC. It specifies CASSPLGGQGLYGYTF.

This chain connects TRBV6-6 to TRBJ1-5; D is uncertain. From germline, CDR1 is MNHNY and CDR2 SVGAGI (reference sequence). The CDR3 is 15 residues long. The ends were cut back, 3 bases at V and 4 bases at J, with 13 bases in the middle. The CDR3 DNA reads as TGTGCCAGCAGTTATAGGACTGAGCAGAATCAGCCCCAGCATTTT. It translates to CASSYRTEQNQPQHF.